This passage covers 16 T cell receptor beta chains from one sample sequenced in a study of read filtering for tumor transcriptome and immune sequencing. This library used roughly 400 ng RNA and molecular barcoded adaptors spanning alpha/delta and beta/gamma chains. In TCRdb, the reads were re-called with MiXCR into one record per CDR3 protein. The data contain approximately 61,000 distinct CDR3 sequences, 15% to 25% of them singletons. Material for sequencing was a population of CD138-negative cells sorted from bone marrow. These receptors all come from a donor aged 40 or older with multiple myeloma.

This clonotype was recorded many times. The chain recombines TRBV4-1 with TRBJ2-5; TRBD2 aligns across 11 bases. The CDR3 is made up of 18 amino acids. Germline trimming cut 2 bases from V and 0 bases from J; bases unmatched to any gene: 8. Germline loops: CDR1 MGHRA, CDR2 YSYEKL. CDR3 nucleotides: TGCGCCAGCAGCCAAAGACTAGCGGGACCTCTGTACCAAGAGACCCAGTACTTC. Translation gives CASSQRLAGPLYQETQYF.

V gene TRBV28 combines with J gene TRBJ2-1, with 7 bases matching TRBD1. The V gene end was trimmed by 11 bases and the J gene end by 5 bases; junction bases not matched to a gene: 12. The CDR3 runs to 14 residues. CDR1 is MDHEN and CDR2 is SYDVKM in the germline V gene. CDR3 in DNA: TGTGCCGGCGTCAGGGACAGTTTAAACAATGAGCAGTTCTTC. Its translation: CAGVRDSLNNEQFF.

Points on this clonotype: A clone one base away is much larger, so this may be a read error. The rearrangement links TRBV3-1 to TRBJ2-1; a weak D match, TRBD2 (6 bases). Germline CDR1 reads LGHDT; CDR2 reads YNNKEL (reference sequence). This CDR3 is built from 13 residues. Deletions cut 3 bases from V and 5 bases from J, with 8 bases between. The CDR3 coding sequence is TGTGCCAGCAGCCAGGGACTTCACAATGAGCAGTTCTTC. It codes for CASSQGLHNEQFF.

With respect to this clonotype: Sequence at one end of the junction differs from germline and may be a read error. V and J are TRBV27 and TRBJ1-4, with 9 bases lining up with TRBD1. This CDR3 comprises 15 residues. Germline-derived CDR1 and CDR2 are MNHEY and SMNVEV (reference sequence). CDR3 protein: CASRGSQGAGGELVF. The CDR3 bases are TGTGCCAGCAGAGGATCACAGGGGGCTGGAGGAGAACTGGTTTTT.

Points on this clonotype: A read error may explain this, as a much larger clone is one base away. The chain joins TRBV20-1 to TRBJ2-3; D might be TRBD2 (5 bases). This CDR3 is 14 amino acids long. Per germline, CDR1 DFQATT and CDR2 SNEGSKA (reference sequence). V lost 8 bases, J lost 7 bases, and 22 bases lay in between. The CDR3: CSYGRAAWENTQYF. For the CDR3, the DNA is TGCAGTTACGGCCGTGCTGCTTGGGAGAATACGCAGTATTTT.

In this sample, this clonotype turned up many times. V is TRBV7-9 and J is TRBJ1-5; 7 nucleotides align to TRBD1. The germline gives CDR1 SEHNR, CDR2 FQNEAQ (reference sequence). V lost 4 bases to trimming and J lost 7 bases; unmatched junction nucleotides: 4. This CDR3 comprises 13 residues. The CDR3 nucleotides are TGTGCCAGCAGCTCACAGGGGAAGCAGCCCCAGCATTTT. Its protein product is CASSSQGKQPQHF.

In this sample, this clonotype turned up many times. This chain's CDR3 is CASTPPAGPSTDTQYF. The CDR3 DNA reads as TGTGCCAGCACCCCCCCCGCAGGCCCTAGCACAGATACGCAGTATTTT. The chain joins TRBV28 to TRBJ2-3; D is ambiguous. The CDR3 is 16 residues long. V was pared by 7 bases and J by 0 bases, with 17 bases between. In germline, CDR1 is MDHEN, CDR2 SYDVKM.

This rearrangement joins TRBV7-9 to TRBJ2-1; a possible D gene is TRBD2 (5 bases). This CDR3 is built from 13 residues. Trimming shortened V by 8 bases and J by 9 bases, and 17 bases separated the two germline ends. Per the germline V gene, CDR1 is SEHNR and CDR2 is FQNEAQ (reference sequence). The CDR3 here is CASGQVGGFEQFF. In DNA form, the CDR3 reads TGTGCCAGCGGTCAAGTCGGAGGTTTTGAGCAGTTCTTC.

This clonotype came up a few times. The chain combines TRBV7-9 with TRBJ2-4; 8 bases agree with TRBD1. V gave up 5 bases and J gave up 4 bases; unmatched junction bases: 13. Germline values: CDR1 SEHNR, CDR2 FQNEAQ (reference sequence). The CDR3 is 17 amino acids. The DNA of the CDR3 is TGTGCCAGCAGCCCGGCCGGGACAGGTCCAGTTAAAAACATTCAGTACTTC. This gives the protein CASSPAGTGPVKNIQYF.

Notes on this clonotype: This may be a read error, as it is one base from a much larger clone. The CDR3 does not end in the conserved phenylalanine or tryptophan, so this is likely a read error. The V and J genes are TRBV11-2 and TRBJ2-7; D not certain. The CDR3 length is 11 residues. V dropped 6 bases and J dropped 5 bases, with 8 bases sitting between them. Per the germline V gene, CDR1 is SGHAT and CDR2 is FQNNGV. CDR3 region: CASRAFHEQYI. The CDR3 DNA follows: TGTGCCAGCAGGGCATTCCACGAGCAGTACATC.

The table lists this clonotype with many counts. The chain employs TRBV3-1 and TRBJ1-1; possible D gene TRBD1, 5 bases. Trimming removed 5 bases at V and 6 bases at J, with 16 bases between. The length of the CDR3 is 14 residues. From germline, CDR1 is LGHDT and CDR2 YNNKEL (reference sequence). The CDR3 DNA is TGTGCCAGCAGCTCTACGACAGCGGTCTCTGAAGCTTTCTTT. It is translated as CASSSTTAVSEAFF.

This clonotype turned up a few times. This may stem from a read error, because a much larger clone lies one nucleotide away. This chain links TRBV10-3 with TRBJ1-5; 7 bases line up with TRBD1. CDR1 and CDR2 from the germline V gene are ENHRY and SYGVKD. The CDR3 consists of 12 residues. CDR3 amino acids: CATSGGTQPQRF. CDR3 nucleotides: TGTGCCACCTCAGGGGGAACTCAGCCCCAGCGTTTT.

About this clonotype: A much larger clone lies one base from this, so it may be a read error. This chain connects TRBV9 to TRBJ1-1, with D perhaps matching TRBD1 (6 bases). From germline, CDR1 is SGDLS and CDR2 YYNGEE. This CDR3 has 13 residues. Deletions cut 4 bases from V and 11 bases from J, with 18 bases between. As DNA, the CDR3 is TGTGCCAGCAGCTCCAGGGGATCGACACAGGCTTTCTTT. It specifies CASSSRGSTQAFF. Variable domain in full (rest from reference TRBV9 and TRBJ1-1): DSGVTQTPKHLITATGQRVTLRCSPRSGDLSVYWYQQSLDQGLQFLIQYYNGEERAKGNILERFSAQQFPDLHSELNLSSLELGDSALYFCASSSRGSTQAFFGQGTRLTVV.

At least ten counts were recorded for this clonotype. The V call is TRBV7-9, the J call TRBJ2-1, with 9 bases fitting TRBD1. Trimming removed 2 bases from V and 9 bases from J; junction bases left unmatched: 5. Germline values: CDR1 SEHNR, CDR2 FQNEAQ (reference sequence). The CDR3 runs to 14 residues. The CDR3 sequence: CASSLSGTGTEQFF. As DNA, the CDR3 is TGTGCCAGCAGCTTATCCGGGACAGGGACTGAGCAGTTCTTC.

This clonotype came up many times. The DNA for the CDR3 is TGCAGCGTTGAACAAAGCACAGATACGCAGTATTTT. Translating gives CSVEQSTDTQYF. V is TRBV29-1 and J is TRBJ2-3; D gene uncertain. The germline CDR1 and CDR2 sequences are SQVTM and ANQGSEA. With 2 bases removed from V and 0 bases from J, the gap between germline ends came to 3 bases. The CDR3 loop spans 12 amino acids.

Worth noting for this clonotype: A much larger clone lies one base from this, so it may be a read error. The chain couples TRBV28 to TRBJ2-3; the D gene is possibly TRBD2 (6 bases). CDR3 length: 13 residues. The V gene's germline CDR1 is MDHEN and CDR2 SYDVKM. CDR3 region: CAGSSPSEDTQYF. For the CDR3, the DNA is TGTGCCGGCAGTTCGCCTAGCGAAGATACGCAGTATTTT.